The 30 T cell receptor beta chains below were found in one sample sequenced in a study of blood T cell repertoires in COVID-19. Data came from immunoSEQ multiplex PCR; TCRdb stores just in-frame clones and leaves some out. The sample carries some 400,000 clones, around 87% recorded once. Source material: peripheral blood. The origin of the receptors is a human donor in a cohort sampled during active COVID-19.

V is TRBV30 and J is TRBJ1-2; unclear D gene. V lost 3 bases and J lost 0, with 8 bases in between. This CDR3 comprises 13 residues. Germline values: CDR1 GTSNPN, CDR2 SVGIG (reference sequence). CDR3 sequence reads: CAWRKSSNYGYTF. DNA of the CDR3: TGTGCCTGGAGGAAAAGCTCTAACTATGGCTACACCTTC.

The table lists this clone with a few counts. As DNA, the CDR3 is TGTGCCAGCAGCCCGTTGGACAGCTACACCGGGGAGCTGTTTTTT. This sequence encodes CASSPLDSYTGELFF. The chain couples TRBV14 to TRBJ2-2; TRBD1 might be the D (6 bases). Per the germline V gene, CDR1 is SGHDN and CDR2 is FVKESK. The V end lost 4 bases, the J end lost 3 bases, and 12 bases lay between the germline ends. This CDR3 spans 15 amino acids.

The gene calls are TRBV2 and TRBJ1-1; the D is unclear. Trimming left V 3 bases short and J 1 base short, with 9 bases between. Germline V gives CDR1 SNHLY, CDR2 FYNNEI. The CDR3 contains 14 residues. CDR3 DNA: TGTGCCAGCAGTGATGTCGGCGGGAACACTGAAGCTTTCTTT. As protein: CASSDVGGNTEAFF. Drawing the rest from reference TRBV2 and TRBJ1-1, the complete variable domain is EPEVTQTPSHQVTQMGQEVILRCVPISNHLYFYWYRQILGQKVEFLVSFYNNEISEKSEIFDDQFSVERPDGSNFTLKIRSTKLEDSAMYFCASSDVGGNTEAFFGQGTRLTVV.

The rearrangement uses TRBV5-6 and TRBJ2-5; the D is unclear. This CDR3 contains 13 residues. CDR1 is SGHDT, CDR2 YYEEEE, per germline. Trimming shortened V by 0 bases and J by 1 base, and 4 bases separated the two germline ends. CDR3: CASSLAFQETQYF. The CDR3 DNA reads TGTGCCAGCAGCTTGGCCTTCCAAGAGACCCAGTACTTC.

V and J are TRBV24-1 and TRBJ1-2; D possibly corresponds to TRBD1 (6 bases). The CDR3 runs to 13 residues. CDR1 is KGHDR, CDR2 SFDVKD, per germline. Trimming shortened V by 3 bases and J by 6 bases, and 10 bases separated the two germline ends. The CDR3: CATSDTNRDGYTF. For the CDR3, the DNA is TGTGCCACCAGTGATACAAACAGGGATGGCTACACCTTC.

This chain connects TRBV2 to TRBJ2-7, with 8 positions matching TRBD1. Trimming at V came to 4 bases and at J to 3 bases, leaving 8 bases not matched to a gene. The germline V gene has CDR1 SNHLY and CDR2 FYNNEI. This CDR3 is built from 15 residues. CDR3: CASSARQGYGYEQYF. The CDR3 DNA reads TGTGCCAGCAGTGCCCGACAGGGGTATGGCTACGAGCAGTACTTC.

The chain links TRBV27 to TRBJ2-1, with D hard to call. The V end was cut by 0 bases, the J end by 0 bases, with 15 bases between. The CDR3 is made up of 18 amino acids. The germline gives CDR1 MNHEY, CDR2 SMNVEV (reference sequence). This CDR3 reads CASSLSVARISSYNEQFF. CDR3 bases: TGTGCCAGCAGTTTATCGGTAGCACGAATCAGCTCCTACAATGAGCAGTTCTTC.

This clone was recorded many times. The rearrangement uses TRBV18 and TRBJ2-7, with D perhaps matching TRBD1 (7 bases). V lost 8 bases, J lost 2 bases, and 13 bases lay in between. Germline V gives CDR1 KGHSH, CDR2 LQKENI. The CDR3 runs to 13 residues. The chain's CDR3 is CASAGQQTYEQYF. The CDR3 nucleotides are TGTGCCAGCGCGGGACAGCAAACCTACGAGCAGTACTTC.

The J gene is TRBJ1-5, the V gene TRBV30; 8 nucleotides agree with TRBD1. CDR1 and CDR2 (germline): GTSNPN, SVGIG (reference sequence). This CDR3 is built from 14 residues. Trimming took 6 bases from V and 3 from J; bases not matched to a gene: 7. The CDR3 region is CACSTGALNQPQHF. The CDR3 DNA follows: TGTGCCTGCTCGACAGGGGCCCTCAATCAGCCCCAGCATTTT.

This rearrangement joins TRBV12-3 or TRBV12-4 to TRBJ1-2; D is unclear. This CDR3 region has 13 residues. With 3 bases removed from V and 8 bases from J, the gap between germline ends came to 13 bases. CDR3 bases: TGTGCCAGCAGTTTTACCTTAATGGAGGGCTACACCTTC. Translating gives CASSFTLMEGYTF.

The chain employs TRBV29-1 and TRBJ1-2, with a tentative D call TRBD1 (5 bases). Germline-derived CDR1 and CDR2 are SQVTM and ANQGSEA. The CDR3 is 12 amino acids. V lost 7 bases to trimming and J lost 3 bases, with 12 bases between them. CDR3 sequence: CSARGGDYGYTF. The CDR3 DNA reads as TGCAGCGCCCGGGGCGGGGACTATGGCTACACCTTC.

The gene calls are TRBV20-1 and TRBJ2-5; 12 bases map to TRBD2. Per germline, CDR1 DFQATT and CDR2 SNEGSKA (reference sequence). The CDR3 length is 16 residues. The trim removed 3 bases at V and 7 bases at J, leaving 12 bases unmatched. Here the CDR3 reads CSASWSSGRAGGTQYF. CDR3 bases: TGCAGTGCTAGTTGGTCTAGCGGGAGGGCCGGCGGGACCCAGTACTTC.

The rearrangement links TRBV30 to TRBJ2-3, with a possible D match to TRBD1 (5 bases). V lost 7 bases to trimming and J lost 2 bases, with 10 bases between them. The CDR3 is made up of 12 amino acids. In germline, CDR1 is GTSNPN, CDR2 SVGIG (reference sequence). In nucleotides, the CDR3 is TGTGCCTACACAGGACCCACAGATACGCAGTATTTT. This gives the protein CAYTGPTDTQYF. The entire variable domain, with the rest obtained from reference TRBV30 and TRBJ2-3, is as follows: SQTIHQWPATLVQPVGSPLSLECTVEGTSNPNLYWYRQAAGRGLQLLFYSVGIGQISSEVPQNLSASRPQDRQFILSSKKLLLSDSGFYLCAYTGPTDTQYFGPGTRLTVL.

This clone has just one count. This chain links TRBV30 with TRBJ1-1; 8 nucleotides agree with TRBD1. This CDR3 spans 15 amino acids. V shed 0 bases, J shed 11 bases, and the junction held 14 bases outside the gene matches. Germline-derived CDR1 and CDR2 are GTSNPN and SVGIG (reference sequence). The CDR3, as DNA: TGTGCCTGGAGTGTAGGGTGGCAGGGGGCGACGTGGGCTTTCTTT. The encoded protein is CAWSVGWQGATWAFF.

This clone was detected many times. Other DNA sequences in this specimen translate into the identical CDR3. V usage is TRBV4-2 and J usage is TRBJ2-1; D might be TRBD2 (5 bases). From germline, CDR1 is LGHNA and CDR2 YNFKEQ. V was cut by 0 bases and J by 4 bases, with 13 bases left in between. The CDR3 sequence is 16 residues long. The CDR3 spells CASSQEGGGAYNEQFF. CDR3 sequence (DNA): TGTGCCAGCAGCCAAGAAGGTGGAGGCGCGTACAATGAGCAGTTCTTC.

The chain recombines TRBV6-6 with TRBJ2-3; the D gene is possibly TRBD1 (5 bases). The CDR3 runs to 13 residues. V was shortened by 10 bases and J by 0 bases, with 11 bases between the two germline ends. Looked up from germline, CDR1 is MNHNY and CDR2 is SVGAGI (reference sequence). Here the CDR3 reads CAISTESTDTQYF. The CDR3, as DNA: TGTGCCATCTCGACAGAAAGCACAGATACGCAGTATTTT.

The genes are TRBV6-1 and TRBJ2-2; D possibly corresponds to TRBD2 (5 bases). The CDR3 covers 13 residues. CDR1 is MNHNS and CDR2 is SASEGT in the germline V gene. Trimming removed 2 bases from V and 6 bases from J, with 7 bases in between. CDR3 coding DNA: TGTGCCAGCAGTGAATTCGGGGCCGGGGAGCTGTTTTTT. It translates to CASSEFGAGELFF.

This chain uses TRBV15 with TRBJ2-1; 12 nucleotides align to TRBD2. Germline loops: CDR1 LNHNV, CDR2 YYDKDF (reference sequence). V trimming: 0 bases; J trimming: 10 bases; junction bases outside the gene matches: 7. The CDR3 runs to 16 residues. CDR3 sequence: CATSRDSTSGGMEQFF. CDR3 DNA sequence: TGTGCCACCAGCAGAGATTCGACTAGCGGGGGCATGGAGCAGTTCTTC. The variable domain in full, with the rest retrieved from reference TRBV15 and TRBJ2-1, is DAMVIQNPRYQVTQFGKPVTLSCSQTLNHNVMYWYQQKSSQAPKLLFHYYDKDFNNEADTPDNFQSRRPNTSFCFLDIRSPGLGDTAMYLCATSRDSTSGGMEQFFGPGTRLTVL.

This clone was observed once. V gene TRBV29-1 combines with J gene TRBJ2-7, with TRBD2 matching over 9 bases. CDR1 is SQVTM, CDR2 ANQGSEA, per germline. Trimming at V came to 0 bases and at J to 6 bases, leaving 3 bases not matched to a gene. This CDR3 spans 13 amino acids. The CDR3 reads CSVEEGTSPEQYF. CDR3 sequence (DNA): TGCAGCGTTGAAGAGGGGACTAGCCCCGAGCAGTACTTC.

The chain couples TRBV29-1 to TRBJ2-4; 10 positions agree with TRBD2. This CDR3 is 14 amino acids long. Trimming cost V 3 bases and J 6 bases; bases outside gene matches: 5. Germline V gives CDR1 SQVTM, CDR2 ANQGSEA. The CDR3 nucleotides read TGCAGCGTTGAGTCAGCTAGCGGGAGAAACATTCAGTACTTC. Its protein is CSVESASGRNIQYF.

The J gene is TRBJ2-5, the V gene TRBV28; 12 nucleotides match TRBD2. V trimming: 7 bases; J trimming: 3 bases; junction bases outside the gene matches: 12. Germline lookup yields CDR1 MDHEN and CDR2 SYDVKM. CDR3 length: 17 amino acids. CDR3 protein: CASNPLGLAGLEETQYF. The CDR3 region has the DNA TGTGCCAGCAACCCCCTGGGACTAGCGGGCTTAGAAGAGACCCAGTACTTC.

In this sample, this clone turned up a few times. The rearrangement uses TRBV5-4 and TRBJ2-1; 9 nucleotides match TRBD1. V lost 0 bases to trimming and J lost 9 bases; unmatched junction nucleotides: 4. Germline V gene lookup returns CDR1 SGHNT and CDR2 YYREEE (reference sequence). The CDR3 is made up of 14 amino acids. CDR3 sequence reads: CASSLAIQGAEQFF. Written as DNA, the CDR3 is TGTGCCAGCAGCTTGGCAATACAGGGGGCTGAGCAGTTCTTC.

The CDR3 region is CASSFGQAYGYTF. The CDR3 DNA follows: TGTGCCAGCAGCTTTGGACAGGCCTATGGCTACACCTTC. The chain joins TRBV5-8 to TRBJ1-2, with 7 bases fitting TRBD1. Germline CDR1 and CDR2: SGHTS and YDEGEE. The CDR3 has 13 amino acids. J lost 4 bases, V lost 2 bases, and 2 bases had no gene match.

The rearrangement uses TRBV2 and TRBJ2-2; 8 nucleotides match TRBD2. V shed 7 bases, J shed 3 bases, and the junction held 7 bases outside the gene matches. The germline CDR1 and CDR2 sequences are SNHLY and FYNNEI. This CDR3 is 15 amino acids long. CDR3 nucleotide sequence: TGTGCCAGCACCGGGACTAGAGACTACACCGGGGAGCTGTTTTTT. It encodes CASTGTRDYTGELFF.

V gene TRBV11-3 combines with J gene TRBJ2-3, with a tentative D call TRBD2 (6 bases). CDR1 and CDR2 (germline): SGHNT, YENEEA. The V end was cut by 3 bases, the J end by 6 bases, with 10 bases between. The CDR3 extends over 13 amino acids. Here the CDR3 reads CASSLGGVDTQYF. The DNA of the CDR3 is TGTGCCAGCAGCTTGGGCGGGGTGGATACGCAGTATTTT. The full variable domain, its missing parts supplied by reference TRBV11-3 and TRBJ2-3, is EAGVVQSPRYKIIEKKQPVAFWCNPISGHNTLYWYLQNLGQGPELLIRYENEEAVDDSQLPKDRFSAERLKGVDSTLKIQPAELGDSAVYLCASSLGGVDTQYFGPGTRLTVL.

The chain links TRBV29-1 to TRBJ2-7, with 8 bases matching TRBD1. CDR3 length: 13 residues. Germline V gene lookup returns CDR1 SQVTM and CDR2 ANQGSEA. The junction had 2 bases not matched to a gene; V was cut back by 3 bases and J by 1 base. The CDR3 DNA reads TGCAGCGTTGAGTGGACAGGGTCCTACGAGCAGTACTTC. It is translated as CSVEWTGSYEQYF.

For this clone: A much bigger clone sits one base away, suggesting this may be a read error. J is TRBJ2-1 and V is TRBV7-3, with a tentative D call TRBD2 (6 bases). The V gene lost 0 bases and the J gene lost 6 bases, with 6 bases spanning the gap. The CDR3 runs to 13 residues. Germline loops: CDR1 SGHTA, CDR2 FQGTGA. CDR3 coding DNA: TGTGCCAGCAGCTTAACGGGGGGCAATGAGCAGTTCTTC. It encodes CASSLTGGNEQFF.

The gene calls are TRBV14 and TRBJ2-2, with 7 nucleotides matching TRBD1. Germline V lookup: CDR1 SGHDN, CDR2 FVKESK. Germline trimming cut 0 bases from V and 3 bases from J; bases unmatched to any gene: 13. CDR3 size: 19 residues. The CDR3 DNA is TGTGCCAGCAGCCAAGAAGGCCAGTTAGGGGGCTTTGACACCGGGGAGCTGTTTTTT. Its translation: CASSQEGQLGGFDTGELFF.

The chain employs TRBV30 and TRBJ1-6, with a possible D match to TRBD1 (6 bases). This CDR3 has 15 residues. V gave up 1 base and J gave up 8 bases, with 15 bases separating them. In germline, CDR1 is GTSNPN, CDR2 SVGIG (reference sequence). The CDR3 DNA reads TGTGCCTGGAGTGCGCTTACAGGGTGGGATTCACCCCTCCACTTT. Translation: CAWSALTGWDSPLHF.

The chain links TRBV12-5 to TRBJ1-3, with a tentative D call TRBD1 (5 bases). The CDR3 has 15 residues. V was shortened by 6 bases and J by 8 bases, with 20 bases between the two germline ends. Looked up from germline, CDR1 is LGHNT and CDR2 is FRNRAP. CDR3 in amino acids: CASGGGALQRDTIYF. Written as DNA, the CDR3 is TGTGCTAGTGGCGGTGGGGCCCTTCAACGGGACACCATATATTTT.